The 16 T cell receptor beta chains given below trace back to one sample, sequenced in a study of cytomegalovirus exposure and HLA in healthy donors. The PCR was carried out with 60 Vbeta primers and 13 Jbeta primers. The method was immunoSEQ multiplex PCR; TCRdb's version includes in-frame clones alone and lacks a portion of them. This table holds 200,000 to 250,000 clones, 70% to 80% found once. The sequenced sample consisted of PBMCs. These receptor sequences come from a woman aged 30 to 39 in good health and CMV-seronegative.

This clone was counted only a few times. V and J are TRBV4-1 and TRBJ1-1, with TRBD1 as a possible D gene (5 bases). The CDR3 sequence is 14 residues long. Germline V gene lookup returns CDR1 MGHRA and CDR2 YSYEKL. V shed 1 base and J shed 5 bases, with 11 bases lying between them. CDR3 DNA sequence: TGCGCCAGCAGCCAAGGTCAGGGATTGACTGAAGCTTTCTTT. Translated, it gives CASSQGQGLTEAFF.

In its sample, this clone was seen a few times. This chain links TRBV11-2 with TRBJ1-4; D is unclear. The V gene lost 3 bases and the J gene lost 0 bases, with 5 bases spanning the gap. The germline V gene encodes CDR1 SGHAT and CDR2 FQNNGV. This CDR3 comprises 14 residues. The CDR3 loop is CASSFRATNEKLFF. CDR3 coding DNA: TGTGCCAGCAGCTTCCGAGCAACTAATGAAAAACTGTTTTTT.

The genes are TRBV2 and TRBJ2-3; 9 bases fit TRBD2. V shed 7 bases and J 6 bases; nucleotides not matched to a gene: 8. The CDR3 extends over 14 amino acids. CDR1 SNHLY and CDR2 FYNNEI come from the germline V gene. The CDR3 loop reads CASTGTSREDTQYF. DNA of the CDR3: TGTGCCAGCACCGGGACTAGCCGAGAGGATACGCAGTATTTT.

Comments on this clone: The junction and the germline gene differ at one end; a read error may be behind it. V and J are TRBV7-7 and TRBJ2-5; the match to TRBD2 covers 7 bases. This CDR3 comprises 15 residues. Germline CDR1 reads SSHAT; CDR2 reads FNYEAQ (reference sequence). The CDR3 nucleotides read TGTGCTAGCATCCGGGGGAGCGGGGCGGGCGAGACCCAGTACTTC. The encoded protein is CASIRGSGAGETQYF.

V usage is TRBV21-1 and J usage is TRBJ2-7; the DNA was not used to check the table's D call, TRBD2. TRBV21-1 is a pseudogene locus. CDR3 size: 12 residues. CDR3 sequence: CPHTRGSYEQYF. CDR3 coding DNA: TGTCCTCACACCCGGGGATCCTACGAGCAGTACTTC.

V gene TRBV13 combines with J gene TRBJ1-2; D unclear. Per germline, CDR1 PRHDT and CDR2 FYEKMQ (reference sequence). The CDR3 loop spans 13 amino acids. V lost 5 bases to trimming and J lost 8 bases, with 15 bases between them. The CDR3 sequence: CASSLREMSGYTF. The CDR3 region has the DNA TGTGCCAGCAGCCTCCGCGAGATGAGCGGCTACACCTTC.

The rearrangement links TRBV9 to TRBJ2-3; tentative D call: TRBD1 (7 bases). The length of the CDR3 is 16 residues. V was shortened by 4 bases and J by 0 bases, with 15 bases between the two germline ends. CDR1 and CDR2 (germline): SGDLS, YYNGEE. The CDR3 loop is CASSSRQGGSTDTQYF. Here the CDR3 DNA reads TGTGCCAGCAGCAGCCGACAGGGAGGTAGCACAGATACGCAGTATTTT.

J is TRBJ2-1 and V is TRBV4-1, with D perhaps TRBD1 (5 bases). Germline V gene sequence: CDR1 MGHRA, CDR2 YSYEKL. V lost 6 bases and J lost 0, with 18 bases in between. There are 17 residues in the CDR3. As DNA, the CDR3 is TGCGCCAGCAGTTTCTTTATGGGGCCCGGCTCCTACAATGAGCAGTTCTTC. Its translation is CASSFFMGPGSYNEQFF.

This chain uses TRBV21-1 with TRBJ1-5. TRBV21-1 is a pseudogene locus. This CDR3 has 13 residues. This chain's CDR3 is CASSGLSNQPQHF. In nucleotides, the CDR3 is TGTGCCAGCAGCGGACTAAGCAATCAGCCCCAGCATTTT.

This clone was seen once. The gene calls are TRBV6-1 and TRBJ1-1; no clear D. The germline gives CDR1 MNHNS, CDR2 SASEGT. The V end lost 5 bases, the J end lost 0 bases, and 13 bases lay between the germline ends. The CDR3 loop spans 15 amino acids. The CDR3 DNA is TGTGCCAGCAGTCCGAGGGAGTTCATGAACACTGAAGCTTTCTTT. Protein product: CASSPREFMNTEAFF.

The V and J genes are TRBV4-2 and TRBJ2-5; D call uncertain. There are 14 residues in the CDR3. Germline CDR1 reads LGHNA; CDR2 reads YNFKEQ. Trimming left V 0 bases short and J 1 base short, with 6 bases between. The CDR3, as DNA: TGTGCCAGCAGCCAAGAGGGCAGCCAAGAGACCCAGTACTTC. Translation gives CASSQEGSQETQYF.

Only a few counts were recorded for this clone. J is TRBJ2-5 and V is TRBV5-1; D unresolved. The V and J ends lost 2 bases and 2 bases respectively, with 7 bases between them. From germline, CDR1 is SGHRS and CDR2 YFSETQ. This CDR3 contains 13 residues. CDR3 amino acids: CASSFNYQETQYF. In DNA form, the CDR3 reads TGCGCCAGCAGCTTTAACTATCAAGAGACCCAGTACTTC. Variable domain in full (rest from reference TRBV5-1 and TRBJ2-5): KAGVTQTPRYLIKTRGQQVTLSCSPISGHRSVSWYQQTPGQGLQFLFEYFSETQRNKGNFPGRFSGRQFSNSRSEMNVSTLELGDSALYLCASSFNYQETQYFGPGTRLLVL.

The chain recombines TRBV30 with TRBJ2-7; a possible D gene is TRBD2 (6 bases). Trimming left V 5 bases short and J 2 bases short, with 10 bases between. Germline V CDR1 and CDR2: GTSNPN, SVGIG (reference sequence). The CDR3 contains 12 residues. In DNA form, the CDR3 reads TGTGCCTGGGATCGGGGGACCTACGAGCAGTACTTC. It translates to CAWDRGTYEQYF. The whole variable domain, remainder taken from reference TRBV30 and TRBJ2-7, is SQTIHQWPATLVQPVGSPLSLECTVEGTSNPNLYWYRQAAGRGLQLLFYSVGIGQISSEVPQNLSASRPQDRQFILSSKKLLLSDSGFYLCAWDRGTYEQYFGPGTRLTVT.

V gene TRBV29-1 combines with J gene TRBJ2-1; D is uncertain. V dropped 5 bases and J dropped 4 bases, with 3 bases sitting between them. Germline loops: CDR1 SQVTM, CDR2 ANQGSEA. The length of the CDR3 is 10 residues. CDR3 amino acids: CSVLYNEQFF. For the CDR3, the DNA is TGCAGCGTTTTATACAATGAGCAGTTCTTC.

This clone was detected only once. This chain uses TRBV19 with TRBJ2-1, with D unresolved. Germline V gene sequence: CDR1 LNHDA, CDR2 SQIVND (reference sequence). This CDR3 has 14 amino acids. Deletions cut 4 bases from V and 4 bases from J, with 11 bases between. The CDR3 sequence is CASSTPLAYNEQFF. The CDR3 DNA reads as TGTGCCAGTAGTACTCCTTTAGCTTACAATGAGCAGTTCTTC.

V and J are TRBV5-6 and TRBJ2-5, with TRBD1 matching over 8 bases. Trimming at V came to 10 bases and at J to 4 bases, leaving 9 bases not matched to a gene. The CDR3 runs to 13 residues. Per the germline V gene, CDR1 is SGHDT and CDR2 is YYEEEE. The DNA of the CDR3 is TGTGCCGGCCGGGACAGGCAGAGAGAGACCCAGTACTTC. Translating it yields CAGRDRQRETQYF.